This T cell receptor (beta chain) derives from a study of cytomegalovirus exposure and HLA in healthy donors. Study findings and constraints: The records held CMV serostatus as the only immune exposure information.

The germline V gene encodes CDR1 MDHEN and CDR2 SYDVKM. V dropped 2 bases and J dropped 9 bases, with 20 bases sitting between them. The CDR3 contains 15 residues. For this clone: Its antigen is unknown.

The PCR was carried out with 60 Vbeta primers and 13 Jbeta primers. Assay used: immunoSEQ multiplex PCR; TCRdb lists only in-frame clones, some missing. Of under 250,000 clones listed, 76% were seen once; the top ten hold over 0.55%. This TCR was sampled from a man aged 18 to 29 in good health and CMV-seronegative. Input material: PBMCs. J is TRBJ2-7 and V is TRBV28; D uncertain. CDR3 amino acids: CASSLGALLPLRQYF. In nucleotides, the CDR3 is TGTGCCAGCAGTTTAGGAGCACTTCTTCCCCTACGGCAGTACTTC. Drawing the rest from reference TRBV28 and TRBJ2-7, the complete variable domain is DVKVTQSSRYLVKRTGEKVFLECVQDMDHENMFWYRQDPGLGLRLIYFSYDVKMKEKGDIPEGYSVSREKKERFSLILESASTNQTSMYLCASSLGALLPLRQYFGPGTRLTVT.